A single sample gave rise to the 14 T cell receptor beta chains below, sequenced in a study of blood T cell repertoires in COVID-19. The protocol was immunoSEQ multiplex PCR, while the TCRdb copy is restricted to in-frame clones and leaves out a portion. The sample consists of just under 45,000 clones, more than 75% of them appearing once. The sample taken for sequencing was peripheral blood. Source of these receptors: a man aged 40-55 years with COVID-19, enrolled during active disease.

V and J are TRBV4-1 and TRBJ2-7; possibly TRBD2 for D (7 bases). The CDR3 extends over 15 amino acids. From germline, CDR1 is MGHRA and CDR2 YSYEKL. Between the trimmed V and J ends, which lost 1 base and 4 bases, there was a span of 14 bases. CDR3 sequence: CASSQGRGAGYEQYF. The CDR3 nucleotides read TGCGCCAGCAGCCAAGGTCGGGGGGCCGGTTACGAGCAGTACTTC.

The chain carries TRBV10-1 and TRBJ2-1; TRBD2 matches at 11 bases. Germline lookup yields CDR1 WNHNN and CDR2 SYGVQD (reference sequence). CDR3 length: 14 amino acids. Trimming took 9 bases from V and 2 from J; bases not matched to a gene: 3. The CDR3 coding sequence is TGCGCCAGAATAGCGGGAGGGCCCTACAATGAGCAGTTCTTC. Amino acid sequence: CARIAGGPYNEQFF.

The V call is TRBV2, the J call TRBJ2-2, with 10 bases identical to TRBD1. Trimming at V came to 3 bases and at J to 2 bases, leaving 0 bases not matched to a gene. CDR1 is SNHLY, CDR2 FYNNEI, per germline. This CDR3 spans 15 amino acids. The CDR3 protein is CASSETGGNTGELFF. The CDR3 region has the DNA TGTGCCAGCAGTGAGACAGGGGGCAACACCGGGGAGCTGTTTTTT.

The gene calls are TRBV10-3 and TRBJ2-5; 8 bases agree with TRBD2. V dropped 6 bases and J dropped 3; count of bases not matched to a gene: 3. The CDR3 is 13 residues long. CDR1 and CDR2 (germline): ENHRY, SYGVKD. DNA for the CDR3: TGTGCCATCAGAGCGGGAGCCAAAGAGACCCAGTACTTC. Translating gives CAIRAGAKETQYF.

This chain uses TRBV9 with TRBJ2-7; TRBD2 matches at 12 bases. Germline loops: CDR1 SGDLS, CDR2 YYNGEE. Trimming removed 1 base from V and 1 base from J; junction bases left unmatched: 9. There are 18 residues in the CDR3. The CDR3 here is CASSVSVQTSGSSYEQYF. The DNA for the CDR3 is TGTGCCAGCAGCGTAAGCGTCCAGACTAGCGGGAGTTCCTACGAGCAGTACTTC. The entire variable domain, with the rest obtained from reference TRBV9 and TRBJ2-7, is as follows: DSGVTQTPKHLITATGQRVTLRCSPRSGDLSVYWYQQSLDQGLQFLIQYYNGEERAKGNILERFSAQQFPDLHSELNLSSLELGDSALYFCASSVSVQTSGSSYEQYFGPGTRLTVT.

The chain links TRBV2 to TRBJ2-3; 8 nucleotides line up with TRBD1. Germline CDR1 and CDR2: SNHLY and FYNNEI. The CDR3 is made up of 15 amino acids. V was pared by 9 bases and J by 2 bases, with 10 bases of the junction left unmatched. The CDR3 DNA sequence: TGTGCCAGAAATGACAGGGGTGCATCCACAGATACGCAGTATTTT. Translating it yields CARNDRGASTDTQYF.

The V gene is TRBV7-9, the J gene TRBJ1-3; D remains unclear. The germline V gene has CDR1 SEHNR and CDR2 FQNEAQ (reference sequence). Trimming removed 3 bases at V and 2 bases at J, with 23 bases between. The CDR3 contains 19 residues. The DNA for the CDR3 is TGTGCCAGCAGCTTTAGCTTTAATCACGGCAAGATGCCTGGAAACACCATATATTTT. Translated: CASSFSFNHGKMPGNTIYF.

This chain uses TRBV27 with TRBJ1-6; TRBD1 matches at 7 bases. The V gene end was trimmed by 4 bases and the J gene end by 7 bases; junction bases not matched to a gene: 10. CDR3 length: 16 residues. Germline CDR1 is MNHEY and CDR2 is SMNVEV (reference sequence). CDR3 amino acids: CASSYRGTVFNSPLHF. The CDR3 DNA reads as TGTGCCAGCAGTTATCGGGGGACAGTCTTCAATTCACCCCTCCACTTT.

J is TRBJ1-5 and V is TRBV28, with 11 bases lining up with TRBD1. Unmatched junction bases numbered 7, after V lost 6 bases and J lost 6 bases. Germline V gene data show CDR1 as MDHEN and CDR2 as SYDVKM. The CDR3 spans 15 residues. The CDR3 DNA sequence: TGTGCCAGCAGAACGGGACAGGGGGAGTTTCAGCCCCAGCATTTT. This gives the protein CASRTGQGEFQPQHF.

This chain connects TRBV5-1 to TRBJ2-7; weak D call: TRBD1 (7 bases). Germline V gene sequence: CDR1 SGHRS, CDR2 YFSETQ. The length of the CDR3 is 15 residues. The V end lost 2 bases, the J end lost 2 bases, and 14 bases lay between the germline ends. The CDR3 spells CASSFGGTATYEQYF. Written as DNA, the CDR3 is TGCGCCAGCAGCTTCGGCGGGACAGCTACCTACGAGCAGTACTTC.

CDR3 sequence (DNA): TGTGCCAGCTCACGCGACAGGCCCCACCCGTCTGAAGCTTTCTTT. This codes for CASSRDRPHPSEAFF. The rearrangement joins TRBV18 to TRBJ1-1, with TRBD1 as a possible D gene (6 bases). The CDR3 has 15 residues. The germline V gene has CDR1 KGHSH and CDR2 LQKENI. Trimming stripped 4 bases from V and 6 bases from J, with 18 bases between.

This clone was detected only a few times. This sequence joins TRBV9 and TRBJ1-3; 7 nucleotides align to TRBD1. The CDR3 covers 14 residues. Germline lookup yields CDR1 SGDLS and CDR2 YYNGEE. Unmatched junction bases numbered 2, after V lost 3 bases and J lost 2 bases. This CDR3 is CASSAGGAGNTIYF. As DNA, the CDR3 is TGTGCCAGCAGCGCAGGGGGTGCTGGAAACACCATATATTTT.

The rearrangement uses TRBV30 and TRBJ1-1; the match to TRBD1 covers 7 bases. V shed 1 base, J shed 1 base, and the junction held 6 bases outside the gene matches. The CDR3 has 15 residues. Germline CDR1 is GTSNPN and CDR2 is SVGIG (reference sequence). CDR3 bases: TGTGCCTGGAGTGGAAATAGGGGGCCGAACACTGAAGCTTTCTTT. It codes for CAWSGNRGPNTEAFF. Full variable domain (missing parts from reference TRBV30 and TRBJ1-1): SQTIHQWPATLVQPVGSPLSLECTVEGTSNPNLYWYRQAAGRGLQLLFYSVGIGQISSEVPQNLSASRPQDRQFILSSKKLLLSDSGFYLCAWSGNRGPNTEAFFGQGTRLTVV.

The V gene is TRBV7-9, the J gene TRBJ2-1, with 8 bases matching TRBD2. CDR3 length: 16 residues. In germline, CDR1 is SEHNR, CDR2 FQNEAQ (reference sequence). V lost 5 bases to trimming and J lost 6 bases; unmatched junction nucleotides: 12. CDR3 in DNA: TGTGCCAGCAGCGTTCAGCGGGAGTTGACAGGCAATGAGCAGTTCTTC. This sequence encodes CASSVQRELTGNEQFF.